This T cell receptor beta chain stems from a study of beta chain features in type 1 diabetes. As concerns this clone: The antigen is not known.

Study outcomes and limitations: There was no resolution here of whether HLA type influences TCRB rearrangement.

The investigators reverse transcribed all of the isolated RNA, so they sequenced expressed TCRB transcripts. The data were produced by immunoSEQ multiplex PCR, yet TCRdb's version contains in-frame clones alone and is incomplete. The sample lists about 320,000 clones, about 14% occurring once. The CDR3 consists of 15 residues. V was trimmed by 0 bases and J by 6 bases, leaving 15 bases between them. Germline-derived CDR1 and CDR2 are KGHSH and LQKENI. Sequencing was performed on central memory CD4+ T cells from blood. This rearrangement joins TRBV18 to TRBJ2-7; tentatively, D is TRBD1 or TRBD2 (7 bases each). The sequence came from a man between 25 and 39 years old in good health. The CDR3 reads CASSPPGRGGSEQYF. In nucleotides, the CDR3 is TGTGCCAGCTCACCACCGGGCAGGGGGGGAAGCGAGCAGTACTTC.